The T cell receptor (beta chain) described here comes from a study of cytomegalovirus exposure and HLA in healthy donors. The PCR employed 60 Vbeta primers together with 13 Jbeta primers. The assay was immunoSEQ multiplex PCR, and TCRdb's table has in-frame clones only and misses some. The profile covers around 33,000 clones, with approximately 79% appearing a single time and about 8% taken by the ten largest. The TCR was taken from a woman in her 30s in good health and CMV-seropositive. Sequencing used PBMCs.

CDR3 amino acids: CASSPVGTGGGGYTF. The CDR3 bases are TGTGCCAGCAGCCCCGTGGGGACAGGGGGCGGTGGCTACACCTTC. The V and J genes are TRBV7-6 and TRBJ1-2, with 12 bases lining up with TRBD1. CDR1 and CDR2 (germline): SGHVS, FNYEAQ. The CDR3 contains 15 residues. J was trimmed by 7 bases and V by 5 bases; bases with no gene match: 8.